Presented here are 24 T cell receptor beta chains from one specimen sequenced in a study of blood T cell repertoires in COVID-19. Assay used: immunoSEQ multiplex PCR; TCRdb lists only in-frame clones, some missing. The sample yields around 160,000 clones, 80% seen once. The specimen was PBMCs or T cells enriched from blood (not recorded which). These receptor sequences come from a man between 40 and 49 years old who had recovered from COVID-19.

The rearrangement uses TRBV7-8 and TRBJ1-2; the match to TRBD1 covers 7 bases. The CDR3 extends over 15 amino acids. V dropped 0 bases and J dropped 7; count of bases not matched to a gene: 8. Germline lookup yields CDR1 SGHVS and CDR2 FQNEAQ. As DNA, the CDR3 is TGTGCCAGCAGCTTAGCGGCAGGGGGTCTGTTTGGCTACACCTTC. This gives the protein CASSLAAGGLFGYTF.

This rearrangement joins TRBV4-1 to TRBJ2-1; TRBD2 might be the D (6 bases). V gave up 0 bases and J gave up 2 bases, with 14 bases separating them. CDR1 and CDR2 (germline): MGHRA, YSYEKL. The CDR3 loop spans 17 amino acids. CDR3 in DNA: TGCGCCAGCAGCCAAGATCGGGCTGGCGGGGCCTACAATGAGCAGTTCTTC. Its protein is CASSQDRAGGAYNEQFF.

In this sample, this clone turned up once. The J gene is TRBJ2-1, the V gene TRBV5-4; 7 nucleotides line up with TRBD2. The V gene's germline CDR1 is SGHNT and CDR2 YYREEE (reference sequence). This CDR3 is built from 14 residues. Trimming took 3 bases from V and 10 from J; bases not matched to a gene: 10. The CDR3 reads CASSWEGGASEQFF. Written as DNA, the CDR3 is TGTGCCAGCAGCTGGGAGGGTGGGGCATCAGAGCAGTTCTTC. Drawing the rest from reference TRBV5-4 and TRBJ2-1, the complete variable domain is ETGVTQSPTHLIKTRGQQVTLRCSSQSGHNTVSWYQQALGQGPQFIFQYYREEENGRGNFPPRFSGLQFPNYSSELNVNALELDDSALYLCASSWEGGASEQFFGPGTRLTVL.

The V call is TRBV10-3, the J call TRBJ2-5, with D possibly TRBD1 on 6 matching bases. Germline values: CDR1 ENHRY, CDR2 SYGVKD. The CDR3 sequence is 15 residues long. The V and J ends lost 4 bases and 3 bases respectively, with 15 bases between them. Here the CDR3 DNA reads TGTGCCATCAGTGCTAGGACAGAGGGTGAAGAGACCCAGTACTTC. Its translation: CAISARTEGEETQYF.

The chain carries TRBV10-1 and TRBJ1-5; D not resolved. The CDR3 spans 18 residues. CDR1 and CDR2 (germline): WNHNN, SYGVQD (reference sequence). Trimming stripped 8 bases from V and 2 bases from J, with 25 bases between. CDR3 residues: CASDDREPSPYGNQPQHF. CDR3 DNA sequence: TGCGCCAGCGATGACCGGGAACCCTCGCCATATGGCAATCAGCCCCAGCATTTT.

The J gene is TRBJ1-2, the V gene TRBV6-5, with D tentatively TRBD1 (6 bases). Germline-derived CDR1 and CDR2 are MNHEY and SVGAGI. V lost 5 bases to trimming and J lost 6 bases, with 10 bases between them. The CDR3 totals 12 residues. The CDR3 protein is CASSPQGDGYTF. In nucleotides, the CDR3 is TGTGCCAGCAGTCCACAGGGAGATGGCTACACCTTC.

The chain combines TRBV10-2 with TRBJ2-2; D unresolved. Germline CDR1 is WSHSY and CDR2 is SAAADI. Trimming took 5 bases from V and 1 from J, leaving 11 bases between them. There are 15 residues in the CDR3. In nucleotides, the CDR3 is TGCGCCAGCAGTATTTATGTAGAGAACACCGGGGAGCTGTTTTTT. It yields the protein CASSIYVENTGELFF.

The rearrangement joins TRBV7-2 to TRBJ2-2; 9 positions agree with TRBD1. The germline V gene has CDR1 SGHTA and CDR2 FQGNSA. This CDR3 is 16 amino acids long. V was clipped by 1 base and J by 7 bases; unmatched bases: 7. The CDR3 loop reads CASSLGLQGANGELFF. The DNA of the CDR3 is TGTGCCAGCAGCTTAGGCCTACAGGGGGCGAACGGGGAGCTGTTTTTT.

The V call is TRBV5-1, the J call TRBJ2-6, with 7 bases lining up with TRBD1. This CDR3 region has 18 residues. The trim removed 4 bases at V and 1 base at J, leaving 11 bases unmatched. CDR1 SGHRS and CDR2 YFSETQ come from the germline V gene. CDR3 nucleotide sequence: TGCGCCAGCAGCCCACGACAGGGTCGAGGGTCTGGGGCCAACGTCCTGACTTTC. Protein sequence: CASSPRQGRGSGANVLTF.

This clone has a handful of counts. The chain links TRBV5-1 to TRBJ1-2, with D possibly TRBD1 on 5 matching bases. The CDR3 spans 14 residues. Per the germline V gene, CDR1 is SGHRS and CDR2 is YFSETQ. Trimming pared 0 bases from V and 0 bases from J, leaving 6 bases between. As DNA, the CDR3 is TGCGCCAGCAGCTTGGGGACAACTAACTATGGCTACACCTTC. Translated: CASSLGTTNYGYTF.

This chain joins TRBV27 and TRBJ1-6, with 12 bases identical to TRBD1. The germline gives CDR1 MNHEY, CDR2 SMNVEV (reference sequence). V shed 7 bases, J shed 5 bases, and the junction held 12 bases outside the gene matches. This CDR3 is built from 18 residues. CDR3 sequence reads: CASTRGTGGEGNNSPLHF. The CDR3, as DNA: TGTGCCAGCACCCGGGGGACAGGGGGCGAGGGGAATAATTCACCCCTCCACTTT.

The V gene is TRBV7-3, the J gene TRBJ1-2; 10 bases fit TRBD1. The CDR3 is made up of 18 amino acids. CDR1 is SGHTA, CDR2 FQGTGA, per germline. J gave up 6 bases and V 0 bases, and 13 bases lay outside the gene matches. CDR3 region: CASSLTSGRGDRGHGYTF. CDR3 DNA: TGTGCCAGCAGCTTAACGTCCGGGAGGGGGGACAGGGGTCATGGCTACACCTTC.

There are a few counts of this clone. The V call is TRBV30, the J call TRBJ1-6; 7 nucleotides agree with TRBD1. CDR3 length: 13 residues. The germline gives CDR1 GTSNPN, CDR2 SVGIG (reference sequence). CDR3 loop: CAAGTDTNSPLHF. The DNA of the CDR3 is TGTGCGGCCGGGACAGATACTAATTCACCCCTCCACTTT.

This clone turned up a few times. The genes are TRBV28 and TRBJ1-5, with 8 bases that match TRBD1. There are 15 residues in the CDR3. V shed 5 bases, J shed 1 base, and the junction held 4 bases outside the gene matches. The germline V gene has CDR1 MDHEN and CDR2 SYDVKM. CDR3 sequence: CASSPTGVSNQPQHF. The CDR3 DNA is TGTGCCAGCAGTCCGACAGGGGTCAGCAATCAGCCCCAGCATTTT.

This clone was seen a few times. V is TRBV24-1 and J is TRBJ2-5, with 8 bases lining up with TRBD2. The junction had 7 bases not matched to a gene; V was cut back by 0 bases and J by 5 bases. The CDR3 is made up of 16 amino acids. Germline values: CDR1 KGHDR, CDR2 SFDVKD. The CDR3 nucleotides are TGTGCCACCAGTGATTTGGCGGACCCGGGAGGGGAGACCCAGTACTTC. Translation: CATSDLADPGGETQYF.

The chain combines TRBV18 with TRBJ1-5; 7 bases fit TRBD1. The CDR3 totals 13 residues. CDR1 is KGHSH, CDR2 LQKENI, per germline. V shed 3 bases and J 11 bases; nucleotides not matched to a gene: 7. The CDR3 sequence: CASSPGQSSAQHF. The CDR3 bases are TGTGCCAGCTCACCGGGACAGTCCTCGGCCCAGCATTTT.

This chain links TRBV6-4 with TRBJ2-5; TRBD1 matches 7 bases. Per germline, CDR1 MRHNA and CDR2 SNTAGT. Germline trimming cut 6 bases from V and 2 bases from J; bases unmatched to any gene: 6. The CDR3 is made up of 14 amino acids. The CDR3 bases are TGTGCCAGCAGAACCCAGGGGGATCAAGAGACCCAGTACTTC. Translation: CASRTQGDQETQYF.

The chain combines TRBV6-5 with TRBJ1-1; D is ambiguous. Germline V gene lookup returns CDR1 MNHEY and CDR2 SVGAGI. With 8 bases removed from V and 1 base from J, the gap between germline ends came to 5 bases. CDR3 length: 11 residues. CDR3 DNA sequence: TGTGCCAGCGCGGGGAACACTGAAGCTTTCTTT. It specifies CASAGNTEAFF.

The chain recombines TRBV7-6 with TRBJ1-6; D uncertain. Trimming cost V 6 bases and J 0 bases, with 12 bases left between them. The length of the CDR3 is 16 residues. Germline V gene lookup returns CDR1 SGHVS and CDR2 FNYEAQ. This CDR3 is CASRPDSNSYNSPLHF. The CDR3 DNA reads TGTGCCAGCAGACCTGACTCGAACTCCTATAATTCACCCCTCCACTTT.

The chain recombines TRBV7-2 with TRBJ2-3, with TRBD2 as a possible D gene (6 bases). The CDR3 loop spans 13 amino acids. V was shortened by 6 bases and J by 6 bases, with 13 bases between the two germline ends. From germline, CDR1 is SGHTA and CDR2 FQGNSA. CDR3 coding DNA: TGTGCCAGCAGGGAGGGTCATTCCGATACGCAGTATTTT. Its translation is CASREGHSDTQYF.

The chain joins TRBV3-1 (or the pseudogene TRBV3-2) to TRBJ1-1, with 8 bases matching TRBD1. The CDR3 runs to 15 residues. The V and J ends lost 6 bases and 4 bases, in that order; junction bases with no gene match: 10. Looked up from germline, CDR1 is LGHDT and CDR2 is YNNKEL (reference sequence). The CDR3 protein is CASRLTGTGGTEAFF. The CDR3 region has the DNA TGTGCCAGCAGGCTCACCGGGACAGGAGGCACTGAAGCTTTCTTT.

The V and J genes are TRBV19 and TRBJ1-2; the D gene is possibly TRBD1 (6 bases). CDR3 length: 16 amino acids. V lost 6 bases, J lost 8 bases, and 25 bases lay in between. The germline V gene has CDR1 LNHDA and CDR2 SQIVND (reference sequence). Here the CDR3 reads CASSQGPAGSTGGYTF. The CDR3 coding sequence is TGTGCCAGTAGCCAGGGGCCCGCAGGTAGTACGGGAGGCTACACCTTC. Full variable domain (rest looked up from reference TRBV19 and TRBJ1-2): DGGITQSPKYLFRKEGQNVTLSCEQNLNHDAMYWYRQDPGQGLRLIYYSQIVNDFQKGDIAEGYSVSREKKESFPLTVTSAQKNPTAFYLCASSQGPAGSTGGYTFGSGTRLTVV.

With regard to this clone: An end of the junction does not agree with germline; a read error may underlie this. The genes are TRBV7-9 and TRBJ1-2, with TRBD1 matching 10 bases. The CDR3 length is 12 residues. From germline, CDR1 is SEHNR and CDR2 FQNEAQ (reference sequence). The CDR3 region is CASSLGDRGVPF. In DNA, the CDR3 is TGTGCCAGCAGCTTAGGGGACAGGGGCGTTCCCTTC.

This clone was counted at least ten times. V and J are TRBV6-5 and TRBJ1-5, with D tentatively TRBD1 (6 bases). Trimming cost V 9 bases and J 10 bases, with 22 bases left between them. From germline, CDR1 is MNHEY and CDR2 SVGAGI. This CDR3 contains 14 residues. In DNA form, the CDR3 reads TGTGCCAGTTTGGGGGGGGCCCTAATCAGCCCCCAGCATTTT. As protein: CASLGGALISPQHF.